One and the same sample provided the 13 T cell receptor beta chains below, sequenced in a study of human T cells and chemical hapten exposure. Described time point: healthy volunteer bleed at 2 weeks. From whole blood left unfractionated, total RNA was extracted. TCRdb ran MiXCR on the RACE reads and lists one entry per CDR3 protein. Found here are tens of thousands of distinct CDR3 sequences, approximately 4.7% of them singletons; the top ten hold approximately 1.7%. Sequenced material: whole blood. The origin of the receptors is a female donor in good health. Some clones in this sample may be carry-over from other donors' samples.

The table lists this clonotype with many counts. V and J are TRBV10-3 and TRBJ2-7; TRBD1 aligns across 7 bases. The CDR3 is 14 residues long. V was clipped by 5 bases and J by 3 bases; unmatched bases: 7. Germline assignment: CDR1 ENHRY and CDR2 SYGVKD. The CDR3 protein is CAISRQGHFYEQYF. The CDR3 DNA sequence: TGTGCCATCAGTCGACAGGGACACTTCTACGAGCAGTACTTC.

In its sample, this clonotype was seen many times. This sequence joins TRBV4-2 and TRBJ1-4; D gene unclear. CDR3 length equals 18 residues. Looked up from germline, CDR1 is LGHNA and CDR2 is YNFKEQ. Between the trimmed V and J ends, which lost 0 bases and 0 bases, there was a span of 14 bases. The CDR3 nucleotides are TGTGCCAGCAGCCAAGATCCGGCACTTCCAACAACTAATGAAAAACTGTTTTTT. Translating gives CASSQDPALPTTNEKLFF.

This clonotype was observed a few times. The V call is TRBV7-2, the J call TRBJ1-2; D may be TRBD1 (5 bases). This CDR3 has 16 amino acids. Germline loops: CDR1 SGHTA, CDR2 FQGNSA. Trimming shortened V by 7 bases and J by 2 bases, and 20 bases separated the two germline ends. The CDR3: CASTTGAGRGNYGYTF. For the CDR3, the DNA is TGTGCCAGCACCACTGGTGCGGGGCGCGGGAACTATGGCTACACCTTC.

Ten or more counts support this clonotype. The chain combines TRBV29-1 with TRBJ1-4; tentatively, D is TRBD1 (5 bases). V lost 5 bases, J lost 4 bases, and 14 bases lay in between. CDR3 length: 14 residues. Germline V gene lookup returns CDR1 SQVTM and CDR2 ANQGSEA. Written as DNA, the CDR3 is TGCAGCGTTTCCCACAGGATAAATAATGAAAAACTGTTTTTT. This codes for CSVSHRINNEKLFF.

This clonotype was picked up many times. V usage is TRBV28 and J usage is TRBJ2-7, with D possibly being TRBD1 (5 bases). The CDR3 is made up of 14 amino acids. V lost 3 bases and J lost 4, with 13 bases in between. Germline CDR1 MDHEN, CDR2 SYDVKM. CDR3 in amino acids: CASSLETAEYEQYF. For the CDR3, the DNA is TGTGCCAGCAGTTTGGAGACAGCCGAATACGAGCAGTACTTC.

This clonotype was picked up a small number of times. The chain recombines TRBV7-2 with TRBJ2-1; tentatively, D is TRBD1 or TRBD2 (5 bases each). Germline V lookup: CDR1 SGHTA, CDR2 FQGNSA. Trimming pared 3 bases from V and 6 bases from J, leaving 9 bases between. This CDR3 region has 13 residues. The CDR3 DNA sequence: TGTGCCAGCAGCTTCGAGGGGTTCAATGAGCAGTTCTTC. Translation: CASSFEGFNEQFF.

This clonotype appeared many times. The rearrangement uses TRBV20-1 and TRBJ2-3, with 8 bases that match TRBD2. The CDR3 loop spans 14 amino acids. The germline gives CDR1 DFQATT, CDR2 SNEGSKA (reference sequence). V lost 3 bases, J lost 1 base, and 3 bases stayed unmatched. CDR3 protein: CSASRAGGTDTQYF. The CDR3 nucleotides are TGCAGTGCTAGCCGAGCGGGGGGCACAGATACGCAGTATTTT.

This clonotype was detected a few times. CDR3 amino acids: CASSPSHEQYF. The CDR3 bases are TGTGCCAGCAGCCCATCCCACGAGCAGTACTTC. J is TRBJ2-7 and V is TRBV12-3 or TRBV12-4; D unresolved. CDR3 length: 11 residues. The V end lost 6 bases, the J end lost 5 bases, and 8 bases lay between the germline ends.

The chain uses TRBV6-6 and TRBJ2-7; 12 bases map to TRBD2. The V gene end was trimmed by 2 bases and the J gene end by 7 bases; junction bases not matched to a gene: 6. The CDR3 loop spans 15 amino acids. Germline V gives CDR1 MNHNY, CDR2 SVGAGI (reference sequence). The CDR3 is CASSYKLAGGGEQYF. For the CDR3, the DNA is TGTGCCAGCAGTTACAAGCTAGCGGGGGGGGGAGAGCAGTACTTC.

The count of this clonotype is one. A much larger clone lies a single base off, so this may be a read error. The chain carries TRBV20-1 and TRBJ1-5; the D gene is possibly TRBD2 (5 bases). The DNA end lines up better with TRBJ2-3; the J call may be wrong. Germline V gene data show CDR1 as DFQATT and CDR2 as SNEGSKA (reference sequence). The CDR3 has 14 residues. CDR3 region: CSARGKEGNQPQYF. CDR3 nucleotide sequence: TGCAGTGCTAGAGGGAAAGAGGGCAATCAGCCCCAGTATTTT.

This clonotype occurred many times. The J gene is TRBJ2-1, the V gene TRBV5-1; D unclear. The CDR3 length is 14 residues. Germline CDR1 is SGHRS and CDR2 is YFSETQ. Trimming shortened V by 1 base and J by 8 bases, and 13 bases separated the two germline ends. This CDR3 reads CASSLSVGSDEQFF. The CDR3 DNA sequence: TGCGCCAGCAGCTTGAGCGTAGGGTCGGATGAGCAGTTCTTC.

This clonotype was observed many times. This CDR3 is CAISESGSGRGTDTQYF. CDR3 sequence (DNA): TGTGCCATCAGTGAGTCGGGGAGCGGCAGGGGAACAGATACGCAGTATTTT. The rearrangement links TRBV10-3 to TRBJ2-3; D is perhaps TRBD1 (6 bases). Deletions cut 0 bases from V and 3 bases from J, with 16 bases between. This CDR3 spans 17 amino acids. Looked up from germline, CDR1 is ENHRY and CDR2 is SYGVKD.

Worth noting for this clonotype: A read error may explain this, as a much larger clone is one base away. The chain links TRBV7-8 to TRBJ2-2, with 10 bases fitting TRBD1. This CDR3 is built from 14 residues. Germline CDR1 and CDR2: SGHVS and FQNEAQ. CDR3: CASRSGTGAGVLFF. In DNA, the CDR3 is TGTGCCAGCAGGTCCGGGACAGGGGCCGGGGTGCTGTTTTTT.